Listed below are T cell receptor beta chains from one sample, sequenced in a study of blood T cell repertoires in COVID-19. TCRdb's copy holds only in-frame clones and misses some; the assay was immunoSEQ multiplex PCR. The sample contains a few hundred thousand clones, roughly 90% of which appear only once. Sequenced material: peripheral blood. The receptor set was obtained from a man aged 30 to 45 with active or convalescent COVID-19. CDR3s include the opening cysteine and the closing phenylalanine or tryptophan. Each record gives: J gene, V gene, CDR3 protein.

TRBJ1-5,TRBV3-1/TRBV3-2,CASSRLNQPQHF
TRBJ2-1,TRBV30,CAWSPDRDTYNEQFF
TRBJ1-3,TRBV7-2,CASSLDRGRGNTIYF
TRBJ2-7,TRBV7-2,CASSRGQGNSYEQYF
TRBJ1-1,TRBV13,CASSLDWDFQAFF
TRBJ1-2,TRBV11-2,CASSPTGSKSYTF
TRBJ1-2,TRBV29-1,CSVGVQGPGDYGYTF
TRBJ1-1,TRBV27,CASSLRDTTEAFF
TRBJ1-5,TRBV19,CASSPNFNQPQHF
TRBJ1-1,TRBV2,CASSKSQGNTEAFF
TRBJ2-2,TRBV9,CASNTSPTRRDTGELFF
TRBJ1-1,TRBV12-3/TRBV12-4,CASSLQGTEAFF
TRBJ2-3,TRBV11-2,CASSFHRGGADTQYF
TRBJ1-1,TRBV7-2,CASSLGFERPYTEAFF
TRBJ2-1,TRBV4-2,CASSPYGTGSSEQFF
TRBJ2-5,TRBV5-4,CASSLVGGGQVQETQYF
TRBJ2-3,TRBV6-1,CASSEVGAWGDTQYF
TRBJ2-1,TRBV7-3,CASNGEPGGKINEQFF
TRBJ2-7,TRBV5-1,CASSLGAGTTSSEQYF
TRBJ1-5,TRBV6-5,CASRTGPHQPQHF
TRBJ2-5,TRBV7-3,CASSLYGTGGTQYF
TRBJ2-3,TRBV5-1,CASSETTRVVAPTDTQYF
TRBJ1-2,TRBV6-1,CASSEETGVLGYTF
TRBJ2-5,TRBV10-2,CASGTETQYF
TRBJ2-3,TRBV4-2,CASSQDPGQGADTQYF
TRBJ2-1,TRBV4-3,CASSQDAGSGEQFF
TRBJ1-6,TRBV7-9,CASSRTAASSYNSPLHF
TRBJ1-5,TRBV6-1,CASSDPGQITSNQPQHF
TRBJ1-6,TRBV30,CAWSDRDSYNSPLHF
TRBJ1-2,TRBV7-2,CASSLAREVYGYTF
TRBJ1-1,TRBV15,CATSRPTGYITEAFF
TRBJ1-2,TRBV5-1,CASSLAPGSGYGYTF
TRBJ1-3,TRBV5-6,CASSLEGQLGNTIYF
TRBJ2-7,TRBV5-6,CASRARTSGGYEQYF
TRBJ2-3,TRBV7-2,CASSLAPRTGTDTQYF
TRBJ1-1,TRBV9,CASSERQGTNTEAFF
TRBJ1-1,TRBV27,CASSLSRTSEAFF
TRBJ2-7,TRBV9,CASSVDLDGVYEQYF
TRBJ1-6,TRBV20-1,CSASSGVTLSRRDRAVSPLHF
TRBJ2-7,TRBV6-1,CASSESRTAFHEQYF
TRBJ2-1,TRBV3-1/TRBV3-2,CASSPRGSGGPSSYNEQFF
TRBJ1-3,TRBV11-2,CASSWTGGPGNTIYF